The text below deals with one T cell receptor (beta chain). TCRdb's copy holds only in-frame clones and misses some; the assay was immunoSEQ multiplex PCR. The data show approximately 27,000 clones, roughly 85% seen once. This sample is part of a study of control samples from healthy donors and cancer patients. J lost 3 bases, V lost 5 bases, and 3 bases had no gene match. Germline V gives CDR1 SGHTA, CDR2 FQGNSA. The CDR3 has 14 amino acids. V is TRBV7-2 and J is TRBJ1-2; 10 bases line up with TRBD1. The sequenced material came from PBMCs. This receptor was obtained from a woman aged 55-69 years with head and neck cancer. CDR3 region: CASSPGTGDYGYTF. The CDR3 DNA reads TGTGCCAGCAGCCCCGGGACAGGGGACTATGGCTACACCTTC.